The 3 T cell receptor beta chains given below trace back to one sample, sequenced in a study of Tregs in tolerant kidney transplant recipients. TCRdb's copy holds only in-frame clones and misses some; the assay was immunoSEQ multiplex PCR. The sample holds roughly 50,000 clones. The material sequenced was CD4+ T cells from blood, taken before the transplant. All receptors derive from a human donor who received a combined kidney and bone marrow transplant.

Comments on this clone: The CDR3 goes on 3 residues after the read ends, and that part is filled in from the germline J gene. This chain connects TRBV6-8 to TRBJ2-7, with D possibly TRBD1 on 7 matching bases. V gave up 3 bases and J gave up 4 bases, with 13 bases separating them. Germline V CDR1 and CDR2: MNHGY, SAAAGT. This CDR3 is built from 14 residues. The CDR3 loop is CASSYLPGGYEQYF. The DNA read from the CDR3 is TGTGCCAGCAGTTATCTACCAGGGGGGTACGAG.

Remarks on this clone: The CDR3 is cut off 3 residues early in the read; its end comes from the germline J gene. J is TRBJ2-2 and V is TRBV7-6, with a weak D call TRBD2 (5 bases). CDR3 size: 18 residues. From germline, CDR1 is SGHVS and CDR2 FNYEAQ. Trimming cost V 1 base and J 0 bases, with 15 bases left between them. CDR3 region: CASSLVIAGSANTGELFF. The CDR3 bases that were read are TGTGCCAGCAGCTTAGTGATCGCGGGCAGCGCGAACACCGGGGAG.

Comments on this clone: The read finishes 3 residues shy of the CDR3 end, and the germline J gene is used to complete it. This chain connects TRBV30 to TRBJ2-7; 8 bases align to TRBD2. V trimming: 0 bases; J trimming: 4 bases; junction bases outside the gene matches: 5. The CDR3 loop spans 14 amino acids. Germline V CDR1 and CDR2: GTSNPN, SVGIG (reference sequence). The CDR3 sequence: CAWSVRSGSYEQYF. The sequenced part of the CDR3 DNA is TGTGCCTGGAGTGTGCGGAGCGGGAGTTACGAG.